These T cell receptor beta chains were read from a single sample in a study of vaccination and CD4 T cells after COVID-19. Their cognate antigens are unknown. One entry per CDR3 protein results from TCRdb running MiXCR on the PCR reads. Of around 10,000 distinct CDR3 sequences listed, under 40% were seen once; the top ten hold about 28%. The source material was CD4+ T cells from blood, cultured in vitro. These receptors originate from a human donor in good health. CDR3s include the opening cysteine and the closing phenylalanine or tryptophan. D genes are given only for firm matches. Only some rows state a clone size, as once, few, many or a class for expanded clones.

V,J,size,D,length,DNA,CDR3
TRBV19,TRBJ2-5,NA,NA,14,TGTGCCAGTAGTCCCCGGGGGCGGCAAGAGACCCAGTACTTC,CASSPRGRQETQYF
TRBV15,TRBJ2-2,few,NA,14,TGTGCCACCAGCCCTAGGGTGAGCACCGGGGAGCTGTTTTTT,CATSPRVSTGELFF
TRBV30,TRBJ2-5,NA,NA,11,TGTGCCTGGAGACTTCGGGAGACCCAGTACTTC,CAWRLRETQYF
TRBV6-2/TRBV6-3,TRBJ2-3,NA,NA,14,TGTGCCAGCACCCCCAGGGTTAGCACAGATACGCAGTATTTT,CASTPRVSTDTQYF
TRBV28,TRBJ1-5,NA,NA,14,TGTGCCAGCAGGGTGGGGGGGAACAATCAGCCCCAGCATTTT,CASRVGGNNQPQHF
TRBV20-1,TRBJ2-1,few,TRBD2,15,TGCAGTGCTAGAGACCCGGCGGGGGGTAACAATGAGCAGTTCTTC,CSARDPAGGNNEQFF
TRBV6-1,TRBJ1-2,NA,NA,16,TGTGCCAGCAGTGAAGAGGCCGCTTCCTGGGGCTATGGCTACACCTTC,CASSEEAASWGYGYTF
TRBV11-2,TRBJ2-7,few,NA,14,TGTGCCAGCAGCTTTATTGGCTTCTCCTACGAGCAGTACTTC,CASSFIGFSYEQYF
TRBV20-1,TRBJ2-1,few,TRBD2,15,TGCAGTGCTAGAGGGGCGACTAGCGGATACAATGAGCAGTTCTTC,CSARGATSGYNEQFF
TRBV27,TRBJ2-1,NA,TRBD2,15,TGTGCCAGCAGCGATCTAGCGGGGGCCTACAATGAGCAGTTCTTC,CASSDLAGAYNEQFF
TRBV30,TRBJ2-5,few,NA,13,TGTGCCTGGAGTGTAGTCCCCCCTGAGACCCAGTACTTC,CAWSVVPPETQYF
TRBV5-1,TRBJ2-5,NA,TRBD1,15,TGCGCCAGCAGCTTGGTGGCAGGGGGACAAGAGACCCAGTACTTC,CASSLVAGGQETQYF
TRBV24-1,TRBJ2-3,NA,NA,14,TGTGCCACCAGTTTGGCAGGGAGGACAGATACGCAGTATTTT,CATSLAGRTDTQYF
TRBV27,TRBJ2-7,NA,TRBD1,15,TGTGCCAGCAGCTCAAGTAAGGACAGGGGTGACGAGCAGTACTTC,CASSSSKDRGDEQYF
TRBV7-9,TRBJ2-3,NA,NA,15,TGTGCCAGCAGCTTCCACCAGGACTTCACAGATACGCAGTATTTT,CASSFHQDFTDTQYF
TRBV20-1,TRBJ2-7,few,NA,12,TGCAGTGCTAGAGGCGGGGCTCTTGAGCAGTACTTC,CSARGGALEQYF
TRBV19,TRBJ1-5,NA,TRBD1,15,TGTGCCAGTAGTGGTGGCGGGACAGTCAATCAGCCCCAGCATTTT,CASSGGGTVNQPQHF
TRBV20-1,TRBJ2-4,medium-sized,NA,14,TGCAGTGCTAGAGATCCATACAGTGAAAACATTCAGTACTTC,CSARDPYSENIQYF
TRBV20-1,TRBJ1-3,NA,NA,12,TGCAGTGCTAGAGAAGGGAGAAACACCATATATTTT,CSAREGRNTIYF
TRBV19,TRBJ2-3,few,TRBD2,14,TGTGCCAGTAGTTTGGGGCGGGGGGCAGATACGCAGTATTTT,CASSLGRGADTQYF
TRBV20-1,TRBJ1-6,once,NA,15,TGCAGTGCTAGAGTGGGCCTCTCCTATAATTCACCCCTCCACTTT,CSARVGLSYNSPLHF
TRBV11-1,TRBJ2-7,NA,TRBD2,16,TGTGCCAGCAGCCCAATCCCACGGGGGGAAGCCTACGAGCAGTACTTC,CASSPIPRGEAYEQYF
TRBV20-1,TRBJ1-5,few,TRBD1,13,TGCAGTGCTATTACAGGGGTAAGTCAGCCCCAGCATTTT,CSAITGVSQPQHF
TRBV7-9,TRBJ2-5,NA,TRBD2,15,TGTGCCAGCAGCTTAGGAATAGCGGGACAAGAGACCCAGTACTTC,CASSLGIAGQETQYF
TRBV28,TRBJ1-1,NA,TRBD1,14,TGTGCCAGCAGTCCTCGGTGGGGACAGGGGCCAGCTTTCTTT,CASSPRWGQGPAFF
TRBV7-8,TRBJ2-1,NA,NA,13,TGTGCCAGCAGCCCTAACAGGGCGGGTGAGCAGTTCTTC,CASSPNRAGEQFF
TRBV7-6,TRBJ2-2,NA,TRBD1,17,TGTGCCAGCAGCTTAGGTTCCGGGACAGCTTACACCGGGGAGCTGTTTTTT,CASSLGSGTAYTGELFF
TRBV27,TRBJ2-7,NA,NA,13,TGTGCCAGCAGTCTACGGGACCGCGAGCGGTGGTACTTC,CASSLRDRERWYF
TRBV24-1,TRBJ1-5,NA,NA,16,TGTGCCACCAGTGATACCCGACGGGGGGACGGTCAGCCCCAGCATTTT,CATSDTRRGDGQPQHF
TRBV19,TRBJ1-5,few,NA,15,TGTGCCAGTAGTATTGACAGGCATAGCAATCAGCCCCAGCATTTT,CASSIDRHSNQPQHF
TRBV19,TRBJ2-2,NA,TRBD2,16,TGTGCCAGTAGTTATGCGGGAGCCCCGAACACCGGGGAGCTGTTTTTT,CASSYAGAPNTGELFF
TRBV21-1,TRBJ2-1,few,NA,11,TGTGCCAGCGGTGGGATTAATGAGCAGTTCTTC,CASGGINEQFF
TRBV5-4,TRBJ2-5,NA,TRBD2,16,TGTGCCAGCAGCCCGACTAGCGGGAGCGGTCAAGAGACCCAGTACTTC,CASSPTSGSGQETQYF
TRBV7-9,TRBJ1-1,once,NA,15,TGTGCCAGCAGCTTGAGGGGCAGCGGGAACACTGAAGCTTTCTTT,CASSLRGSGNTEAFF
TRBV28,TRBJ1-1,NA,NA,15,TGTGCCAGCAGCCTCGCCCAGGGCCTCGGGACTGAAGCTTTCTTT,CASSLAQGLGTEAFF
TRBV7-9,TRBJ1-1,NA,NA,14,TGTGCCAGCAGCTTGGGACCTCCGCGGACTGAAGCTTTCTTT,CASSLGPPRTEAFF
TRBV7-9,TRBJ1-2,few,TRBD1,14,TGTGCCAGCAGCCTTCAGGGGGCGGGCTATGGCTACACCTTC,CASSLQGAGYGYTF
TRBV12-3/TRBV12-4,TRBJ1-2,NA,TRBD1,16,TGTGCCAGCAGGATGACAGGGGGAGAGATTAACTATGGCTACACCTTC,CASRMTGGEINYGYTF
TRBV24-1,TRBJ1-5,few,NA,12,TGTGCCACCAGTGACGGAGGTCAGCCCCAGCATTTT,CATSDGGQPQHF
TRBV9,TRBJ2-1,NA,NA,15,TGTGCCAGCAGCGTAGCAGGGAGCGTAAACAATGAGCAGTTCTTC,CASSVAGSVNNEQFF
TRBV4-1,TRBJ2-7,NA,TRBD1,16,TGCGCCAGCAGCCAACAAACAGGGGTTTCCTCCTACGAGCAGTACTTC,CASSQQTGVSSYEQYF
TRBV24-1,TRBJ2-6,few,NA,15,TGTGCCACCAGTGATCCAGGGGCGGGGGCCAACGTCCTGACTTTC,CATSDPGAGANVLTF
TRBV6-5,TRBJ1-5,few,TRBD1,18,TGTGCCAGCAGTTACTCGATCCCCGGGACAGGGGGCGATCAGCCCCAGCATTTT,CASSYSIPGTGGDQPQHF
TRBV20-1,TRBJ1-1,NA,NA,11,TGCAGTGCCTGGGACGGCCCCAGGGCTTTCTTT,CSAWDGPRAFF
TRBV19,TRBJ2-3,NA,NA,13,TGTGCCAGTAGTATAGCGGGTTCAGATACGCAGTATTTT,CASSIAGSDTQYF
TRBV30,TRBJ1-6,NA,NA,15,TGTGCCTGGAGTGGAGGATGGACAGATAATTCACCCCTCCACTTT,CAWSGGWTDNSPLHF